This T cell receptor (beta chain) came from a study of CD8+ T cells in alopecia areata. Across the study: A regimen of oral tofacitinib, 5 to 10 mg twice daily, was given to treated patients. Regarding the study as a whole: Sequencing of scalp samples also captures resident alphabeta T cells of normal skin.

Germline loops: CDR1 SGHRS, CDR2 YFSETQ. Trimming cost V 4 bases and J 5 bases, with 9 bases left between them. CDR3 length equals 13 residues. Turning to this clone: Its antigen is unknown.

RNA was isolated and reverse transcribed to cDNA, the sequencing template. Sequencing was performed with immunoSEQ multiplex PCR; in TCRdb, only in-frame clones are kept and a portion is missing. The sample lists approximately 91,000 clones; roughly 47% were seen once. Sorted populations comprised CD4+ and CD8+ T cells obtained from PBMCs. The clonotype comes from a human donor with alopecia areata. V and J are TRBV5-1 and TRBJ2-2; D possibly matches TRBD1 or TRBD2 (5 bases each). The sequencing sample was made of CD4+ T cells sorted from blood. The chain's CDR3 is CASSVGTTGELFF. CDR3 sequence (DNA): TGCGCCAGCAGCGTGGGGACGACCGGGGAGCTGTTTTTT.